The 23 T cell receptor beta chains listed next were all sequenced from one sample in a study of blood T cell repertoires in COVID-19. Libraries were prepared by immunoSEQ multiplex PCR; TCRdb keeps only in-frame clonotypes and omits some of them. The sample contains 100,000 to 150,000 clones, roughly 80% of which appear only once. Sequencing used peripheral blood. The receptor set was obtained from a man in his 70s with acute or convalescent COVID-19.

The chain links TRBV10-3 to TRBJ1-2; TRBD1 matches 8 bases. With 2 bases clipped from V and 2 bases from J, the junction kept 10 bases outside the gene matches. This CDR3 has 17 amino acids. CDR1 is ENHRY and CDR2 is SYGVKD in the germline V gene. CDR3 in amino acids: CAISEDRQGLRNYGYTF. The CDR3 nucleotides read TGTGCCATCAGTGAGGATCGACAGGGGCTCAGGAACTATGGCTACACCTTC.

This clone was seen a handful of times. The J gene is TRBJ2-7, the V gene TRBV27; no reliable D call. Germline V CDR1 and CDR2: MNHEY, SMNVEV (reference sequence). CDR3 length: 15 residues. V lost 5 bases, J lost 6 bases, and 20 bases lay in between. CDR3 amino acids: CASSPNVAPIGEQYF. The CDR3 DNA reads as TGTGCCAGCAGTCCTAACGTAGCCCCTATCGGCGAGCAGTACTTC.

V gene TRBV6-5 combines with J gene TRBJ2-1; D is uncertain. V lost 0 bases, J lost 5 bases, and 8 bases lay in between. CDR1 and CDR2 from the germline V gene are MNHEY and SVGAGI. This CDR3 has 14 amino acids. The CDR3 sequence is CASSYSAEDNEQFF. The CDR3 bases are TGTGCCAGCAGTTACTCGGCAGAGGACAATGAGCAGTTCTTC.

This chain joins TRBV5-1 and TRBJ2-2; 7 positions match TRBD2. CDR1 and CDR2 from the germline V gene are SGHRS and YFSETQ. The V segment lost 6 bases and the J segment 3 bases; nucleotides outside the gene matches: 5. The CDR3 sequence is 14 residues long. CDR3 bases: TGCGCCAGCAATGGCGGGAGTGACACCGGGGAGCTGTTTTTT. As protein: CASNGGSDTGELFF.

The chain links TRBV18 to TRBJ2-2; TRBD2 is a possible D gene (5 bases). The CDR3 has 14 amino acids. Trimming shortened V by 2 bases and J by 2 bases, and 6 bases separated the two germline ends. Per germline, CDR1 KGHSH and CDR2 LQKENI. CDR3 residues: CASSPEGNTGELFF. The CDR3 DNA sequence: TGTGCCAGCTCACCAGAGGGTAACACCGGGGAGCTGTTTTTT.

The chain recombines TRBV7-9 with TRBJ2-2; a weak D match, TRBD1 (6 bases). The ends were cut back, 2 bases at V and 0 bases at J, with 10 bases in the middle. Germline lookup yields CDR1 SEHNR and CDR2 FQNEAQ (reference sequence). The CDR3 sequence is 16 residues long. This CDR3 reads CASSLSRGTNTGELFF. CDR3 coding DNA: TGTGCCAGCAGCTTATCAAGGGGGACGAACACCGGGGAGCTGTTTTTT.

This clone was recorded a few times. J is TRBJ2-7 and V is TRBV30; 10 bases agree with TRBD2. Germline-derived CDR1 and CDR2 are GTSNPN and SVGIG (reference sequence). V lost 3 bases and J lost 2; bases outside the gene matches: 1. This CDR3 has 13 amino acids. CDR3 coding DNA: TGTGCCTGGAGGAGCGGGGGGGCCTACGAGCAGTACTTC. Protein sequence: CAWRSGGAYEQYF.

The rearrangement links TRBV3-1 (or the pseudogene TRBV3-2) to TRBJ1-1, with D possibly matching TRBD1 (6 bases). The CDR3 length is 17 residues. The germline V gene encodes CDR1 LGHDT and CDR2 YNNKEL (reference sequence). V was cut by 0 bases and J by 4 bases, with 18 bases left in between. Here the CDR3 reads CASSQDIRGGVATEAFF. The CDR3, as DNA: TGTGCCAGCAGCCAAGATATCCGGGGGGGCGTAGCCACTGAAGCTTTCTTT.

This rearrangement joins TRBV4-2 to TRBJ2-7; TRBD1 matches at 7 bases. V lost 0 bases, J lost 2 bases, and 7 bases stayed unmatched. Per the germline V gene, CDR1 is LGHNA and CDR2 is YNFKEQ. This CDR3 contains 16 residues. In DNA form, the CDR3 reads TGTGCCAGCAGCCAAGATGGGTATGGACAGGCCTACGAGCAGTACTTC. Protein product: CASSQDGYGQAYEQYF.

CDR3 sequence reads: CASSTSRGNQPQHF. CDR3 DNA: TGTGCCAGCAGTACCTCCAGGGGCAATCAGCCCCAGCATTTT. This chain connects TRBV6-5 to TRBJ1-5, with D possibly matching TRBD1 (5 bases). Germline assignment: CDR1 MNHEY and CDR2 SVGAGI. V lost 5 bases to trimming and J lost 2 bases, with 10 bases between them. This CDR3 is 14 amino acids long.

The gene calls are TRBV13 and TRBJ2-1; 13 bases are shared with TRBD2. Germline V CDR1 and CDR2: PRHDT, FYEKMQ (reference sequence). Trimming at V came to 4 bases and at J to 1 base, leaving 7 bases not matched to a gene. The CDR3 sequence is 18 residues long. The chain's CDR3 is CASSYGLAGDESYNEQFF. Written as DNA, the CDR3 is TGTGCCAGCAGCTACGGACTAGCGGGAGACGAGTCCTACAATGAGCAGTTCTTC. Full variable domain (remainder filled in from reference TRBV13 and TRBJ2-1): AAGVIQSPRHLIKEKRETATLKCYPIPRHDTVYWYQQGPGQDPQFLISFYEKMQSDKGSIPDRFSAQQFSDYHSELNMSSLELGDSALYFCASSYGLAGDESYNEQFFGPGTRLTVL.

The CDR3 DNA sequence: TGTGCCAGCACTCCCCAGGGGGGATCCCTCGAAAAACTGTTTTTT. Translation gives CASTPQGGSLEKLFF. V is TRBV6-5 and J is TRBJ1-4, with 7 bases fitting TRBD1. V trimming: 7 bases; J trimming: 8 bases; junction bases outside the gene matches: 13. Germline-derived CDR1 and CDR2 are MNHEY and SVGAGI. The CDR3 is 15 amino acids.

The V and J genes are TRBV12-3 or TRBV12-4 and TRBJ1-2; unclear D gene. The CDR3 is 12 residues long. The V end lost 6 bases, the J end lost 4 bases, and 9 bases lay between the germline ends. In DNA form, the CDR3 reads TGTGCCAGCAGCCTAGTCCCCTATGGCTACACCTTC. It translates to CASSLVPYGYTF.

The chain couples TRBV9 to TRBJ2-1; 7 bases align to TRBD2. The V segment lost 3 bases and the J segment 5 bases; nucleotides outside the gene matches: 11. From germline, CDR1 is SGDLS and CDR2 YYNGEE. This CDR3 has 16 residues. In DNA, the CDR3 is TGTGCCAGCAGCGAACCCCCGCAAAGCGGGGACAATGAGCAGTTCTTC. It is translated as CASSEPPQSGDNEQFF.

This clone has a single count. The V gene is TRBV3-1 (or the pseudogene TRBV3-2), the J gene TRBJ1-2; D is unresolved. CDR1 and CDR2 from the germline V gene are LGHDT and YNNKEL (reference sequence). The CDR3 covers 12 residues. V dropped 1 base and J dropped 6 bases, with 6 bases sitting between them. The CDR3 loop is CASSQGPDGYTF. CDR3 nucleotides: TGTGCCAGCAGCCAAGGGCCCGATGGCTACACCTTC.

This clone has a single count. CDR3 loop: CASSQDFTEAFF. The CDR3 region has the DNA TGTGCCAGCAGCCAGGACTTCACTGAAGCTTTCTTT. The rearrangement uses TRBV6-6 and TRBJ1-1; no firm D call. Trimming removed 6 bases from V and 4 bases from J, with 9 bases in between. This CDR3 is 12 amino acids long. Germline values: CDR1 MNHNY, CDR2 SVGAGI (reference sequence).

This clone was found a few times. The chain carries TRBV7-6 and TRBJ1-6; the match to TRBD1 covers 8 bases. In germline, CDR1 is SGHVS, CDR2 FNYEAQ. CDR3 length: 15 residues. The ends lost 5 bases at V and 7 bases at J; junction bases unmatched: 7. CDR3 in amino acids: CASSQGRGPNSPLHF. CDR3 bases: TGTGCCAGCAGCCAGGGCAGGGGGCCCAATTCACCCCTCCACTTT. Filled out from reference TRBV7-6 and TRBJ1-6, the complete variable domain reads GAGVSQSPRYKVTKRGQDVALRCDPISGHVSLYWYRQALGQGPEFLTYFNYEAQQDKSGLPNDRFSAERPEGSISTLTIQRTEQRDSAMYRCASSQGRGPNSPLHFGNGTRLTVT.

V usage is TRBV19 and J usage is TRBJ1-5; D is undetermined. Germline V lookup: CDR1 LNHDA, CDR2 SQIVND (reference sequence). This CDR3 contains 15 residues. Trimming left V 2 bases short and J 4 bases short, with 12 bases between. Here the CDR3 DNA reads TGTGCCAGTAGTATATGGTCAGTACAGAATCAGCCCCAGCATTTT. The encoded protein is CASSIWSVQNQPQHF.

This chain connects TRBV7-9 to TRBJ1-5; D is perhaps TRBD1 (5 bases). Looked up from germline, CDR1 is SEHNR and CDR2 is FQNEAQ (reference sequence). The CDR3 runs to 14 residues. Deletions cut 5 bases from V and 4 bases from J, with 12 bases between. CDR3 protein: CASSAMTANQPQHF. The CDR3 region has the DNA TGTGCCAGCAGCGCAATGACAGCAAATCAGCCCCAGCATTTT.

The gene calls are TRBV5-6 and TRBJ2-7; 7 nucleotides agree with TRBD1. The V segment lost 4 bases and the J segment 2 bases; nucleotides outside the gene matches: 3. The CDR3 has 13 amino acids. The V gene's germline CDR1 is SGHDT and CDR2 YYEEEE. The CDR3 reads CASSPGTAYEQYF. In nucleotides, the CDR3 is TGTGCCAGCAGCCCCGGGACAGCCTACGAGCAGTACTTC.

The gene calls are TRBV6-5 and TRBJ1-4; 7 bases map to TRBD1. V trimming: 0 bases; J trimming: 8 bases; junction bases outside the gene matches: 9. CDR1 MNHEY and CDR2 SVGAGI come from the germline V gene. The length of the CDR3 is 16 residues. DNA for the CDR3: TGTGCCAGCAGTTACTCGAACCGACAGGGTGGAGAAAAACTGTTTTTT. Translated, it gives CASSYSNRQGGEKLFF.

This chain joins TRBV19 and TRBJ2-1; unclear D gene. This CDR3 is 15 amino acids long. The germline CDR1 and CDR2 sequences are LNHDA and SQIVND (reference sequence). V was clipped by 5 bases and J by 4 bases, with 15 bases between them. The CDR3 here is CASSELPPYYNEQFF. CDR3 DNA sequence: TGTGCCAGTAGTGAACTCCCCCCATATTACAATGAGCAGTTCTTC. The variable domain in full, completed from reference TRBV19 and TRBJ2-1, reads DGGITQSPKYLFRKEGQNVTLSCEQNLNHDAMYWYRQDPGQGLRLIYYSQIVNDFQKGDIAEGYSVSREKKESFPLTVTSAQKNPTAFYLCASSELPPYYNEQFFGPGTRLTVL.

The chain recombines TRBV4-1 with TRBJ2-3, with 10 bases fitting TRBD1. The CDR3 is 16 residues long. CDR1 and CDR2 (germline): MGHRA, YSYEKL. V shed 3 bases and J 1 base; nucleotides not matched to a gene: 4. The CDR3 region has the DNA TGCGCCAGCAGCCAGCCCGGGACAGGGGGCACAGATACGCAGTATTTT. Translation gives CASSQPGTGGTDTQYF.